This T cell receptor beta chain was observed in a study of beta chain features in type 1 diabetes. Study outcomes and limitations: For Type 1 diabetes patients, all four CD4+ subsets carried TCRB CDR3s that were moderately but significantly shorter.

The germline V gene has CDR1 SGHTA and CDR2 FQGNSA. V dropped 5 bases and J dropped 2 bases, with 14 bases sitting between them. This CDR3 is 15 amino acids long. This clone was observed a few times. Its antigen is unidentified. The study reverse transcribed the entire isolated RNA, so it sequenced expressed TCRB transcripts. Sequencing used immunoSEQ multiplex PCR; TCRdb keeps in-frame clones, though not all of them. The table lists about 160,000 clones, around a tenth of them singletons, with approximately 0.5% in the top ten. This chain joins TRBV7-2 and TRBJ2-3, with D perhaps TRBD2 (6 bases). The TCR comes from a man aged 25 to 40 with type 1 diabetes. The sequencing sample was made of central memory CD4+ T cells from blood. CDR3 in amino acids: CASSRMGLHTDTQYF. DNA for the CDR3: TGTGCCAGCAGCCGAATGGGACTTCACACAGATACGCAGTATTTT. The full variable domain, completed using reference TRBV7-2 and TRBJ2-3, is GAGVSQSPSNKVTEKGKDVELRCDPISGHTALYWYRQSLGQGLEFLIYFQGNSAPDKSGLPSDRFSAERTGGSVSTLTIQRTQQEDSAVYLCASSRMGLHTDTQYFGPGTRLTVL.